This T cell receptor beta chain was obtained from a study of shared clonotypes between healthy human individuals (TCRdb year 2020). Notes on the research overall: A few men and two women, aged 18 to 49 years, made up the cohort. Between about 0.9 and 9 billion PBMCs per donor were obtained by leukapheresis. To increase sequencing depth and limit assay-specific biases, different laboratories used diverse techniques to prepare libraries and sequence TCR repertoires. Blood TCR repertoires of a handful of healthy adults were deeply sequenced to estimate repertoire size and the extent of clonotype sharing between individuals.

CDR1 and CDR2 are read off the germline V gene (reference sequence) as GTSNPN and SVGIG. Including the terminal cysteine and phenylalanine, the CDR3 comprises 16 residues. Just the 48-base CDR3 DNA is kept, in frame starting at base 1. V loses 8 bases, J loses 3 bases, and the germline ends lie 25 bases apart. Using the deep immunoSEQ assay, multiplex PCR amplified TCR CDR3 regions from genomic DNA. Extracted genomic DNA from each cell subset was distributed evenly across all wells of several immunoSEQ 96-well plates, and each plate was treated as a replicate. For unsorted PBMC, roughly 270 ng genomic DNA, equal to 25,000 to 35,000 T cell genomes, was loaded into each replicate PCR. Genomic DNA from unsorted PBMC was sequenced over ten immunoSEQ deep assay plates. The purified libraries were quantified using a Qubit 3.0 fluorometer, sized with a Bioanalyzer 2100, and then quantified again using the KAPA Library Quantification kit. Every immunoSEQ 96-well plate was sequenced on a dedicated single-read 150-cycle Illumina NextSeq 550 flow cell. Under the source paper's analysis protocol: Because only junctional sequences without quality scores were contained in the immunoSEQ output, filtering matching that applied to full-length reads could not be performed. To assign V/J genes and CDR3, sequences were annotated using PyIR, a Python wrapper for IgBLAST v1.9, with IMGT germline references. Reads with weak V/J assignments (E-value above 1e-6), missing CDR3, stop codons, out-of-frame junctions, or ambiguous translated residues were removed. V3J clonotypes were defined as sequences sharing an identical inferred V gene, J gene, and CDR3 amino acid sequence. Percentage overlap between repertoires was calculated by dividing the number of shared unique clonotypes by the size of the smaller repertoire. Repertoire richness was assessed with RTK rarefaction, the Chao1 estimator, and Recon v2.1 estimates of unobserved clonotypes. Imported from immuneACCESS, the table was reduced by TCRdb to in-frame sequences with V and J called. These copies leave out some clones; in studies compared against another copy, an unresolved V gene accounts for under half, and the cause of the remainder is not known. V, J and clone size derive from that table, while D and trimming were established from the DNA sequence. The sample includes fewer than 650,000 clones, with about 79% observed a single time. In total, the top ten clones hold 10% to 15% of the sample.

With respect to this clone: The antigen this receptor binds is unknown. No base qualities exist here, and no much larger clone lies one base off it.

Healthy HIV-negative adults with no recently reported acute infections or vaccinations were included as donors. Every donor was a Caucasian adult residing in Nashville, Tennessee, USA. For unsorted samples, 80 million to 100 million PBMCs were counted, and genomic DNA was extracted using the QIAamp DNA Blood Mini kit. Blood was obtained by leukapheresis, after which PBMCs were separated by Ficoll-Histopaque density gradient centrifugation and cryopreserved in liquid nitrogen vapor phase. Study-wide findings and limitations: Pairwise subsampling led to the expectation that sequencing depth would affect the degree of clonotype sharing among donors. Because the study included only a small number of donors, the genetic and exposure-history diversity represented was limited. Sampling was restricted to blood, and TCR repertoires in tissue are likely to differ from TCR repertoires in blood.

The V and J genes are TRBV30 and TRBJ1-1; TRBD1 is a weak D gene call, 5 bases matching. The sequence was collected from a woman aged 40 to 55 in good health. Some clones in this sample may be carry-over from other donors' samples. The sequenced material came from PBMCs. The base sequence is TGTGCCCGGATCGATGGGGACGGCCTCGCACACACTGAAGCTTTCTTT. Translation gives CARIDGDGLAHTEAFF.